This T cell receptor (beta chain) emerged from a study of cytomegalovirus exposure and HLA in healthy donors (dated 2017 in TCRdb). Background on the whole study: In an earlier analysis of roughly 500 of the donors, 276 Gb of sequence data and approximately 120 million unique TCR beta sequences from about 179 million T cells were reported. An earlier analysis of 500 to 750 of the donors applied high-throughput TCR beta sequencing to assess whether each TCR beta V gene segment acted as functional or pseudogenic. Around 330 gigabases of sequencing data and tens of millions of unique TCR sequences made up an early release that covered several hundred HLA-typed donors. In a later analysis, previously published TCR beta repertoires from roughly 710 donors were re-analyzed and high-resolution HLA genotyping was added so that TCR occurrence patterns could be studied. Typing coverage differed by locus: A, B, C, DRB1 and DQB1 were typed in roughly 620-640 donors, DQA1 in 500 to 550, DPA1 in roughly 590, and DPB1 in just under 480. Of the 300 to 450 genotyped donors, 81% were placed in the genetic ancestry cluster associated with self-reported Caucasian donors. High-throughput TCR immunosequencing, statistical association of individual TCRs with disease status, and machine learning were combined to predict cytomegalovirus infection status. Both class I and class II loci were covered by HLA typing, at four-digit resolution. The aim of the study was to test whether cataloging public T cell receptors could identify signatures of past pathogen exposure. Besides the first cohort of approximately 710 subjects, a separate validation cohort made up of 120 or so different subjects was used. Four to six DR-DQ haplotypes were handled as single units for association and clustering, since linkage in the cohort was strong. In the later analysis, no new phenotypic data were used to find candidate immune exposures; instead, reliance was placed on TCR beta sequences and their occurrence across donors. The T cell repertoires of 666 subjects were profiled by immunosequencing and related to cytomegalovirus serostatus. Among about 360 genotyped donors of the cohort, an average of about 240,000 unique TCR beta nucleotide sequences were sequenced per donor, roughly a sixth of them non-productive. All discovery cohort repertoires had been generated using a single sequencing platform. In a later genetic analysis, genome-wide SNP genotypes for about 55% of the roughly 670 donors were used, and that subset was treated as a discovery cohort. Donor age, sex, ethnicity and CMV serostatus were compiled together with the repertoire data. Study-wide conclusions, independent of this receptor: In a later analysis, most CMV-associated TCR beta chains were found to appear HLA-restricted, with HLA associations seemingly driven largely by CMV exposure. In a later genetic analysis, a missense DCLRE1C variant was associated with V-gene and J-gene trimming of TCR beta chains, and the association was replicated in an independent cohort. Broadly in line with IMGT annotations, most TCR beta V segments showed up in productive rearrangements about 87% or about 30% of the time in an earlier analysis of several hundred of the donors. The authors suggested that the approach could potentially be extended to other disease states and immunological phenotypes. Because HLA typing was unavailable for some donors at each locus, only the typed subset was used in association tests. In both the original and validation cohorts, the classifier was reported to diagnose cytomegalovirus status with high specificity and sensitivity. Compared with equally common non-associated chains, HLA-associated TCR beta chains in a later analysis were more clonally expanded and had lower generation probabilities. Correlated functional status among segregating V segments might reflect linkage disequilibrium, but an unknown experimental factor could not be ruled out. A further reported finding was that TCR beta sequences accurately predicted the HLA-A and HLA-B alleles for most subjects in the first cohort. A group of highly shared sequence variants was considered likely to be a technical artifact of the sequencing pipeline. When HLA alleles, especially DR and DQ, strongly co-occurred, TCR associations were difficult to assign to individual alleles. The 87-base-pair reads could not distinguish some IMGT-functional V segments, including TRBV6-2 and TRBV6-3, so those segments were excluded. A later analysis found that TCR association rates varied across HLA loci, with DRB1 alleles showing the most associated TCRs and HLA-C alleles the fewest. Most TCR sequences were observed very rarely across donors, whereas some public TCRs were present in many individuals. Approximately 18 rarely observed V segments, including chromosome 9 orphons, were excluded from the earlier analysis of approximately 500 of the donors because counts were too low. The cohort was sequenced for TCR beta chains only, and without alpha or paired-chain data the features that could be detected were limited. In vitro tests confirmed that three of the cytomegalovirus-associated TCR beta chains recognize cytomegalovirus antigens. In a later genetic analysis, fewer N-insertions in productive TCRs were reported among donors in an Asian-associated ancestry cluster than the approximately 630-donor mean. In the study, approximately 150 TCR beta chains were listed as associated with cytomegalovirus. For the cohort, immune exposure information was limited to CMV serostatus. Specific HLA alleles were associated with 15,000 to 20,000 TCR beta sequences at a false discovery rate of 0.05 in a later analysis. Sequencing depth was assumed to be roughly uniform across donors in the presence/absence analyses, though that assumption may not hold. According to a later analysis, parvovirus B19, influenza, CMV and Epstein-Barr virus appeared linked to several top co-occurrence clusters.

The method behind the library was the immunoSEQ multiplex PCR assay. The multiplex PCR relied on a mix of 60 forward primers for TCR Vbeta segments and 13 reverse primers for TCR Jbeta segments. The CDR3 region of rearranged TCR beta genes was amplified from genomic DNA with a multiplex PCR assay. Amplified TCR beta libraries were sequenced as 87-base-pair reads on the Illumina HiSeq System. Concerning the study's data processing: In a later analysis, tens of millions of unique TCR beta chains were counted across the approximately 670 repertoires, and roughly 10 million of these chains were shared by at least two donors. A nearest-neighbor algorithm error-corrected the raw reads and collapsed the reads into unique sequences, merging closely related sequences to remove PCR and sequencing errors. Alignment of CDR3 sequences to IMGT reference sequences was used to assign V, D and J gene segments. For a sequence to be retained, a match of at least six nucleotides was required to both a V gene segment and a J gene segment. A rearrangement counted as productive if the CDR3 had no stop codons and remained in frame with V and J, and every other rearrangement counted as non-productive. Following IMGT convention, CDR3 was defined as the stretch from the second conserved V-encoded cysteine up to the conserved J-encoded phenylalanine. Sequences without an unambiguous match to a single V gene segment were excluded from the earlier analysis of 500 to 700 of the donors. An earlier analysis of several hundred of the donors called V segments functional above 56.7% productive rearrangements and segregating when the between-donor standard deviation exceeded 5%. To diagnose cytomegalovirus status from the catalog of TCR beta chain sequences, a statistical classification framework was built. In a later analysis, V and J genes were assigned by comparing TCR nucleotide sequences against IMGT/GENE-DB human TR gene sequences. A later analysis assigned CDR3 sequences and most-parsimonious VDJ recombination scenarios with the TCRdist pipeline. In a later analysis, each TCR beta chain was defined by its CDR3 amino acid sequence together with its V-gene family, and reads lacking a unique V-gene family were excluded. To address suspected cross-contamination and a sequencing artifact, a later analysis removed roughly 640 highly shared, low-generation-probability nucleotide sequences. In a later analysis, a clonal expansion index was calculated for each public chain from normalized within-repertoire ranks of inferred template counts. A later analysis computed generation probabilities with a VDJ recombination model fitted to out-of-frame rearrangements, and checked the results against IGoR. Hypergeometric tests were used in a later analysis to score TCR-TCR, TCR-HLA and TCR-CMV co-occurrence, with a repertoire-size bias correction applied to the TCR pairs. False discovery rates were estimated in a later analysis by permuting HLA or CMV assignments 20 times. In a later analysis, co-occurring TCRs were grouped using DBSCAN, with TCRdist sequence similarity added in when clustering inside HLA-allele-positive subsets. For co-occurrence clustering, repertoires with fewer than 30,000 or more than 120,000 public chains were excluded, along with 4 to 6 repertoires with anomalous nucleotide sharing. In its TCRdb copy, this immuneACCESS table keeps in-frame sequences only and misses some clones. Where compared with another copy, unresolved V genes explain less than half of these, and the others have no known cause. Clone size and V and J calls were adopted from that table, with D and trimming inferred from the DNA. This sample has some 200,000 clones in its table, and 82% of those were observed once. Clones ranked in the top ten supply less than 3.5% of the sample.

Turning to this clone: It lacks a known antigen. Nothing much larger sits one base from this clone, and base qualities are not available.

In total, approximately 700 healthy bone marrow donors made up the cohort. At the time of sampling, every cohort member was nominally healthy, though immune exposures that went unrecorded were likely present. The donor tested CMV seronegative and was one of the 352 seronegative cohort members. A peripheral blood sample was collected from each donor, and TCR beta sequencing was performed on peripheral blood mononuclear cells. The Qiagen DNeasy Blood Extraction Kit was used to extract genomic DNA from the blood cell samples. CDR1 and CDR2 (GTSNPN, SVGIG) derive from the germline V gene (reference sequence). The CDR3 runs 16 residues from the cysteine to the phenylalanine. Only CDR3 DNA is held: 48 bases, read in frame from base 1. Cut back by 5 bases and 1 base, the V and J ends lie 19 bases apart.

The receptor was derived from a woman between 35 and 50 years old in good health and CMV-seronegative. Sequenced sample: PBMCs. The chain is made from TRBV30 and TRBJ2-3; TRBD1 is possibly the D segment (8 matching bases). The nucleotide sequence reads TGTGCCTGGTCCGCCGGGGGGACAGGCGGCACAGATACGCAGTATTTT. Its translation reads: CAWSAGGTGGTDTQYF.